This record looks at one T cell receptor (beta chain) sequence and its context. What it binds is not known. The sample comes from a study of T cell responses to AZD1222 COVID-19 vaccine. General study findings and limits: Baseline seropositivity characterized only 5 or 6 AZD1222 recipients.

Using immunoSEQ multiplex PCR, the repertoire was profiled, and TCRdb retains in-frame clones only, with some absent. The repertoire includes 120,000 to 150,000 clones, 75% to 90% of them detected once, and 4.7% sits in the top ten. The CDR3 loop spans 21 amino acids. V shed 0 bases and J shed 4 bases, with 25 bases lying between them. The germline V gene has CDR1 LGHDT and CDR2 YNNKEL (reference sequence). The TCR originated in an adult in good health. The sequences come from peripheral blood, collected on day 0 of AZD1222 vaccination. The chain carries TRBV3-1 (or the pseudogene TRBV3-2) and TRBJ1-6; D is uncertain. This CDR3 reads CASSQELYGSGIWGYNSPLHF. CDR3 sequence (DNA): TGTGCCAGCAGCCAAGAACTCTACGGCTCGGGGATCTGGGGTTATAATTCACCCCTCCACTTT.